One T cell receptor (beta chain) is described in this entry. These data belong to a study of blood T cell repertoires in COVID-19. Germline V lookup: CDR1 SGHRS, CDR2 YFSETQ. The CDR3 has 15 residues. Losses at the gene ends were 0 bases for V and 12 bases for J; bases not matched to a gene: 9. Some clones are missing from TCRdb's copy, which holds only in-frame ones; the method was immunoSEQ multiplex PCR. This table holds 120,000 or so clones, 70% to 90% found once. The V gene is TRBV5-1, the J gene TRBJ2-1, with 10 positions matching TRBD2. The source material was peripheral blood. The TCR comes from a man aged 45-65 years with acute or convalescent COVID-19. For the CDR3, the DNA is TGCGCCAGCAGCTTGGGAGCGGGAGGGCCGGACGGGCAGTTCTTC. Its protein is CASSLGAGGPDGQFF.